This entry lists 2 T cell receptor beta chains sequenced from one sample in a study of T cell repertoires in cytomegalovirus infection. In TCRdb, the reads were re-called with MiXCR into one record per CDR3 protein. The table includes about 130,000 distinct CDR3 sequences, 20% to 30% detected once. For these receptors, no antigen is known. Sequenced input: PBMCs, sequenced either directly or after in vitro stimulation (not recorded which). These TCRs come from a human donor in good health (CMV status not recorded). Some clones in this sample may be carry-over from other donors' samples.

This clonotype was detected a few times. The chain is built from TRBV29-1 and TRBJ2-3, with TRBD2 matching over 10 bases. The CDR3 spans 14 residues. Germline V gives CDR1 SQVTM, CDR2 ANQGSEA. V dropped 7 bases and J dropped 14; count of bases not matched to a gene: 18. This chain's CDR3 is CSASLIAGGNYRYF. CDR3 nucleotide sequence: TGCAGCGCCAGCCTGATAGCGGGAGGTAATTACCGGTATTTT.

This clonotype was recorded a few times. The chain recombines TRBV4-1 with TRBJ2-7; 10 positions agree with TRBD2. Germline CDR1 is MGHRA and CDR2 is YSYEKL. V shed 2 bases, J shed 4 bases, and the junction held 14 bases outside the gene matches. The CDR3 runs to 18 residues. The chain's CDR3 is CASSQPFSSGRFRYEQYF. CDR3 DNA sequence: TGCGCCAGCAGCCAACCCTTTTCTAGCGGGAGATTCAGGTACGAGCAGTACTTC.